This entry lists 3 T cell receptor beta chains sequenced from one sample in a study of blood T cell repertoires in COVID-19. This table comes from immunoSEQ multiplex PCR, and its TCRdb copy is limited to in-frame clones, with some not included. Here the sample spans 270,000 or so clones, around 90% being singletons. Specimen: peripheral blood. The origin of the receptors is a woman aged 60-75 years with COVID-19, enrolled during active disease.

The chain has TRBV5-6 and TRBJ1-2; D is perhaps TRBD1 (5 bases). This CDR3 spans 18 amino acids. Germline CDR1 is SGHDT and CDR2 is YYEEEE. Trimming took off 0 bases at V and 5 bases at J, with 23 bases between the two ends. As DNA, the CDR3 is TGTGCCAGCAGCTTGGGAGATGGGGCAGAAGCTATTGGTTATGGCTACACCTTC. Translation gives CASSLGDGAEAIGYGYTF.

This clone was detected once. The chain couples TRBV14 to TRBJ2-7; D ambiguous. Trimming took off 0 bases at V and 4 bases at J, with 4 bases between the two ends. Germline values: CDR1 SGHDN, CDR2 FVKESK. This CDR3 is 12 amino acids long. CDR3 amino acids: CASSQDGYEQYF. CDR3 DNA: TGTGCCAGCAGCCAAGACGGGTACGAGCAGTACTTC.

The CDR3 protein is CAISESRTPGAGYGYTF. CDR3 in DNA: TGTGCCATCAGTGAGTCGAGAACGCCAGGGGCGGGCTATGGCTACACCTTC. The chain carries TRBV10-3 and TRBJ1-2, with D tentatively TRBD1 (6 bases). Germline V lookup: CDR1 ENHRY, CDR2 SYGVKD. This CDR3 is built from 17 residues. V was trimmed by 0 bases and J by 4 bases, leaving 18 bases between them.